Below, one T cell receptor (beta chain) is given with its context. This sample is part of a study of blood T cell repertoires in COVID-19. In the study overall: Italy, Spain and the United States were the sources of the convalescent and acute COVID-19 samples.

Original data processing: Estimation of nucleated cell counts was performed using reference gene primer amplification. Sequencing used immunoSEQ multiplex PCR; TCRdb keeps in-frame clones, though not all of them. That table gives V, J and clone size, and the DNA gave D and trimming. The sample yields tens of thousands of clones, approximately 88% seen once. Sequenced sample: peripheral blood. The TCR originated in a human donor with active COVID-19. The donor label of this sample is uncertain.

CDR3 bases: TGTGCCAGCAGAAGGACTAGCGGGAGCCACGAGCAGTACTTC. It specifies CASRRTSGSHEQYF. The chain is built from TRBV7-2 and TRBJ2-7; TRBD2 matches 13 bases. The CDR3 length is 14 residues. CDR1 SGHTA and CDR2 FQGNSA come from the germline V gene. V dropped 6 bases and J dropped 5; count of bases not matched to a gene: 4.